The sequence of this T cell receptor beta chain was determined in a study of blood T cell repertoires in COVID-19. Study as a whole: Samples came from the United States, Italy and Spain, spanning acute and convalescent COVID-19. The cDNA or gDNA used as material had been derived from T cells, B-cell-depleted T cells, or PBMCs.

Donors of Cohort 3 who recovered were those that had two negative PCRs, clearance, or symptom resolution. The V gene's germline CDR1 is SGHVS and CDR2 FQNEAQ. V gave up 7 bases and J gave up 4 bases; unmatched junction bases: 9. The CDR3 loop spans 16 amino acids. Authors' processing steps: Estimates of nucleated cell counts were drawn from the amplification of reference gene primers. The method was immunoSEQ multiplex PCR; TCRdb's version includes in-frame clones alone and lacks a portion of them. The DNA gave D and trimming, while V, J and clone size come from that table. The table lists under 300,000 clones, 85% to 90% of them singletons.

The sample taken for sequencing was PBMCs or T cells enriched from blood (not recorded which). This chain connects TRBV7-8 to TRBJ1-4; 10 positions match TRBD1. The TCR sequence derives from a man aged 18 to 30 who had recovered from COVID-19. The CDR3 DNA is TGTGCCAGCAAAACGACAGGGGGCTCGGTTAATGAAAAACTGTTTTTT. This codes for CASKTTGGSVNEKLFF. The whole variable domain, filled in from reference TRBV7-8 and TRBJ1-4, reads GAGVSQSPRYKVAKRGQDVALRCDPISGHVSLFWYQQALGQGPEFLTYFQNEAQLDKSGLPSDRFFAERPEGSVSTLKIQRTQQEDSAVYLCASKTTGGSVNEKLFFGSGTQLSVL.